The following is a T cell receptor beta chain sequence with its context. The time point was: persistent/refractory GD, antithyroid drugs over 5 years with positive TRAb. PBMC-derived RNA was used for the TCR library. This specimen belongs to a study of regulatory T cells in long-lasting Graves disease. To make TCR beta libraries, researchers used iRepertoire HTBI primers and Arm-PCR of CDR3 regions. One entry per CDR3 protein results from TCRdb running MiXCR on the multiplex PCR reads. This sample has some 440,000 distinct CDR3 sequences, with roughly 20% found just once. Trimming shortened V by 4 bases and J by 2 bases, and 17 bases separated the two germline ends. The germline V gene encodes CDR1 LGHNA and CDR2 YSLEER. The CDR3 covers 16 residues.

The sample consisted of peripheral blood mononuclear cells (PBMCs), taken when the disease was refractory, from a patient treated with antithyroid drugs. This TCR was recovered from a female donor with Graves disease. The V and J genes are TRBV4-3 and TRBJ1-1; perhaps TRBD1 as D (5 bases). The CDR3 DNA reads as TGCGCCAGCAGCCCCGGATCCGGGGCCCTTAACACTGAAGCTTTCTTT. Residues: CASSPGSGALNTEAFF.